The sequence of this TCR beta chain was determined in a study of blood T cells in healthy people across ages. The overall study: Template switching recovered approximately one barcoded beta molecule for every two T cells.

It was with a sample-barcoded 5' primer and a J-beta primer mix that a second PCR of roughly 7 to 12 cycles was run. MiXCR, applied by TCRdb to the 5' RACE reads, yields one record per CDR3 protein. The sample holds some 700,000 distinct CDR3 sequences, about 20% seen once. With V trimmed by 1 base and J by 6 bases, 8 bases remained unmatched. Per germline, CDR1 DFQATT and CDR2 SNEGSKA (reference sequence). CDR3 length equals 14 residues. Total RNA extracted from each sample amounted to at least 6 micrograms. Notes on the study in general: The fall in TCR beta diversity per million T cells was roughly linear with age.

Comment on this clonotype: Its cognate antigen is unknown.

The chain carries TRBV20-1 and TRBJ2-5; 7 positions match TRBD2. The sequencing input was blood. The sequence was collected from a man between 65 and 85 years old in good health. The CDR3 spells CSARGDGTTQTQYF. DNA of the CDR3: TGCAGTGCTAGAGGTGACGGGACTACCCAGACCCAGTACTTC.